The 3 T cell receptor delta chains presented below share a single source sample, sequenced in a study of gamma-delta T cells after stem cell transplantation. TCRdb re-called the RT-PCR reads with CATT. This sample has 5,500 to 7,000 delta-chain clones; around 25% occur once, and the top ten carry approximately 18%. Sequencing used gamma-delta T cells. The receptors derive from a human donor. It is not recorded whose cells these are; they may come from a transplant donor.

This clone was seen only a few times. The rearrangement uses TRDV2 and TRDJ1; 10 bases match TRDD3. Trimming at V came to 3 bases and at J to 0 bases, leaving 15 bases not matched to a gene. CDR1 is GEAIGNYY and CDR2 is EKD in the germline V gene. The CDR3 covers 19 residues. The CDR3 bases are TGTGCCTGTGACGGAGTACTGGGGGATTCTTTCCGGTACACCGATAAACTCATCTTT. Protein sequence: CACDGVLGDSFRYTDKLIF.

V and J are TRDV1 and TRDJ1; D not certain. The germline gives CDR1 TSWWSYY, CDR2 QGS. CDR3 size: 18 residues. Trimming cost V 4 bases and J 0 bases, with 21 bases left between them. CDR3 in amino acids: CALGALVRSPVNTDKLIF. The CDR3 DNA reads TGTGCTCTTGGGGCCTTAGTCCGCTCCCCCGTTAACACCGATAAACTCATCTTT.

Regarding this clone: This may arise from a read error, as a much more abundant clone is one base away. This chain uses TRDV2 with TRDJ1; 10 bases align to TRDD3. CDR1 is GEAIGNYY, CDR2 EKD, per germline. The CDR3 runs to 22 residues. Trimming cost V 0 bases and J 0 bases; bases outside gene matches: 21. This CDR3 is CACDTVSGPQVGGYSDTDKLIF. DNA for the CDR3: TGTGCCTGTGACACCGTTTCGGGGCCCCAGGTTGGGGGATACTCTGACACCGATAAACTCATCTTT.